These T cell receptor beta chains were read from a single sample in a study of T cells after yellow fever vaccination. TCRdb fed the 5' RACE reads into MiXCR, producing one record per CDR3 protein. The data contain 450,000 to 600,000 distinct CDR3 sequences, roughly 14% of them singletons. The sequencing used PBMCs, collected on the day of the yellow fever booster vaccination. Source of these receptors: a man aged 25-45 years who received the YFV17D yellow fever vaccine. The CDR3 runs from the conserved cysteine through the conserved F or W. D genes are given only for firm matches. Rows may omit the clone size; those that give it use once, few, many or a size class.

v_gene,d_gene,j_gene,abundance,CDR3nt,CDR3aa
TRBV5-1,-,TRBJ2-4,-,TGCGCCAGCAGCTTGGTGGCAGGGGTGGGAAATCTAGCCAAAAACATTCAGTACTTC,CASSLVAGVGNLAKNIQYF
TRBV7-8,TRBD2,TRBJ2-1,-,TGTGCCAGCAGCTTCGGGACTAGTGGTGGTGAGCAGTTCTTC,CASSFGTSGGEQFF
TRBV7-2,-,TRBJ2-1,many,TGTGCCAGCAGCCAAGCCGCGGCCGGCTCTACGCAGTTCTTC,CASSQAAAGSTQFF
TRBV7-6,-,TRBJ2-1,few,TGTGCCAGCAGTTCCCAGTTGAGGGGTAATGAGCAGTTCTTC,CASSSQLRGNEQFF
TRBV4-2,-,TRBJ2-1,few,TGTGCCAGCAGCCAAGAGGCCCTAAGCTCCTACAATGAGCAGTTCTTC,CASSQEALSSYNEQFF
TRBV5-1,-,TRBJ1-3,-,TGCGCCAGCAGCCTGGGGGGTTGGAGCTCTGGAAACACCATATATTTT,CASSLGGWSSGNTIYF
TRBV12-3/TRBV12-4,TRBD1,TRBJ2-7,-,TGTGCCAGCAGTTCCCAGACAGGGAGCTCCTACGAGCAGTACTTC,CASSSQTGSSYEQYF
TRBV7-2,-,TRBJ1-5,few,TGTGCCAGCAGCTTAGGCAGGACCCAGCCCCAGCATTTT,CASSLGRTQPQHF
TRBV27,-,TRBJ1-6,-,TGTGCCAGCAGTCCCCTGGAGAAGGGGAAGTCACCCCTCCACTTT,CASSPLEKGKSPLHF
TRBV10-2,TRBD1,TRBJ2-7,few,TGCGCCAGCAAGGGGGAGACAGGGTCCTACGAGCAGTACTTC,CASKGETGSYEQYF
TRBV5-6,-,TRBJ2-5,few,TGTGCCAGCAGCAACAGGAGGGGTTACCAAGAGACCCAGTACTTC,CASSNRRGYQETQYF
TRBV6-5,-,TRBJ1-5,-,TGTGCCAGCAGTTTACTGATGGGGGAACAGCCCCAGCATTTT,CASSLLMGEQPQHF
TRBV7-8,TRBD1,TRBJ2-1,-,TGTGCCAGCAGCTTAGGGACCGGGACAGGGAACAATGAGCAGTTCTTC,CASSLGTGTGNNEQFF
TRBV7-2,-,TRBJ2-7,-,TGTGCCAGCAGCTTCCTACCGGAACGATACTACGAGCAGTACTTC,CASSFLPERYYEQYF
TRBV27,-,TRBJ1-5,few,TGTGCCAGCACCCTAACCGGACTTCTGGTCAATCAGCCCCAGCATTTT,CASTLTGLLVNQPQHF
TRBV20-1,-,TRBJ2-7,few,TGCAGTGCTAGAGATAGGAGGGGTGACTACGAGCAGTACTTC,CSARDRRGDYEQYF
TRBV5-1,TRBD1,TRBJ1-1,few,TGCGCCAGCAGCTCACGGACAGGGGGCACCGTCACTGAAGCTTTCTTT,CASSSRTGGTVTEAFF
TRBV7-2,-,TRBJ2-7,-,TGTGCCAGCAGCTTCGGGGACTCCTACGAGCAGTACTTC,CASSFGDSYEQYF
TRBV12-3/TRBV12-4,-,TRBJ2-3,-,TGTGCCAGCAGTTTACAGCTCGGCGGTACGCAGTATTTT,CASSLQLGGTQYF
TRBV29-1,TRBD2,TRBJ2-3,many,TGCAGCGTTGGAGGGACTAGCGGGAGTGTTGGCACAGATACGCAGTATTTT,CSVGGTSGSVGTDTQYF
TRBV12-3/TRBV12-4,TRBD1,TRBJ2-1,many,TGTGCCAGCAGCCCGACAGGGGGCGACATCCCCAATGAGCAGTTCTTC,CASSPTGGDIPNEQFF
TRBV24-1,TRBD1,TRBJ1-2,few,TGTGCCACCAGTGAGACCACGTTTCTACCGGGACAGGGGTCCTTATACTATGGCTACACCTTC,CATSETTFLPGQGSLYYGYTF